This T cell receptor beta chain was recovered during a study of cytomegalovirus exposure and HLA in healthy donors. Findings of the study overall: In a later analysis, donors in an Asian-associated ancestry cluster reportedly had fewer N-insertions in productive TCRs than the cohort mean. The authors later found HLA-associated TCR beta chains more clonally expanded than equally common others. A later analysis appeared to link common viral pathogens to several of the most significant clusters.

For this clone: Its cognate antigen is unknown.

The CDR3 loop spans 15 amino acids. With 3 bases clipped from V and 6 bases from J, the junction kept 7 bases outside the gene matches. Germline V gene sequence: CDR1 SEHNR, CDR2 FQNEAQ (reference sequence). Primers for the PCR totalled 60 Vbeta and 13 Jbeta. The method was immunoSEQ multiplex PCR; TCRdb's version includes in-frame clones alone and lacks a portion of them. In the table there are some 110,000 clones, 70% of which are singletons. This receptor was obtained from a young man in good health and CMV-seropositive. The chain is built from TRBV7-9 and TRBJ1-4; 7 nucleotides agree with TRBD1. Sequencing was performed on PBMCs. The CDR3 region is CASSFTGEIDEKLFF. CDR3 coding DNA: TGTGCCAGCAGCTTCACAGGGGAAATTGATGAAAAACTGTTTTTT.